This T cell receptor (beta chain) stems from a study of OX40 agonist ivuxolimab in advanced cancers. Across the study: Intravenous ivuxolimab at 0.01 to 10 mg/kg was given to patients every 2 weeks. Earlier treatment with anti-PD-1, anti-PD-L1 or anti-CTLA-4 was permitted, and 35% to 40% had received some. Partial responses were observed in three patients, of whom one had hepatocellular carcinoma and two had cutaneous melanoma.

Libraries were prepared by immunoSEQ multiplex PCR; TCRdb keeps only in-frame clonotypes and omits some of them. The data show some 78,000 clones, with around 83% seen just once and around 0.97% held by the top ten. Samples were taken at baseline and on day 1 of cycles 4 and 7. Germline V gives CDR1 LNHNV, CDR2 YYDKDF (reference sequence). The CDR3 has 14 residues. Trimming left V 5 bases short and J 3 bases short, with 14 bases between. This chain joins TRBV15 and TRBJ2-7; D ambiguous. This TCR was sampled from an adult with an advanced solid tumor such as melanoma, head and neck, liver or kidney cancer. The input for sequencing was CD4+ or CD8+ T cells sorted from blood, taken in a trial of the OX40 agonist ivuxolimab. CDR3 DNA: TGTGCCACCAGCCTCCATGGCTCCCGCTACGAGCAGTACTTC. Protein sequence: CATSLHGSRYEQYF.